The T cell receptor beta chain described here comes from a study of cytomegalovirus exposure and HLA in healthy donors. The CDR3 runs to 13 residues. The ends were cut back, 6 bases at V and 6 bases at J, with 14 bases in the middle. CDR1 is SNHLY and CDR2 is FYNNEI in the germline V gene. Data came from immunoSEQ multiplex PCR; TCRdb stores just in-frame clones and leaves some out. The data contain some 110,000 clones, about nine tenths of them singletons. Sequenced sample: PBMCs. The receptor comes from a young man in good health and CMV-seronegative. V gene TRBV2 combines with J gene TRBJ1-2, with D hard to call. CDR3 sequence (DNA): TGTGCCAGCAGCGTCGGGGAGGGTGATGGCTACACCTTC. Translation gives CASSVGEGDGYTF.